What follows is one T cell receptor beta chain and its context. The germline CDR1 and CDR2 sequences are SGHNT and YYREEE (reference sequence). CDR3 length: 15 residues. Unmatched junction bases numbered 7, after V lost 4 bases and J lost 2 bases. Measured with immunoSEQ multiplex PCR; TCRdb has only the in-frame clones, and not every one. The table lists fewer than 450,000 clones, more than 70% of them singletons. This sample is part of a study of blood T cell repertoires in COVID-19. This receptor was identified in a woman between 50 and 59 years old with COVID-19, enrolled during active disease. This chain joins TRBV5-4 and TRBJ2-7, with 9 nucleotides matching TRBD1. The material sequenced was peripheral blood. In nucleotides, the CDR3 is TGTGCCAGCAGCCAGGACAGGGGTAGAGCCTACGAGCAGTACTTC. As protein: CASSQDRGRAYEQYF.